The 7 T cell receptor beta chains listed next were all sequenced from one sample in a study of T cells in Graves' hyperthyroidism and ophthalmopathy. Amplification targeted TCR beta CDR3 regions from RNA transcripts. In the first-round RT-PCR of the TCR CDR3, the HTBI primer set was used. TCRdb processed the multiplex PCR reads anew with MiXCR; each CDR3 protein has one entry. Counted here are over 650,000 distinct CDR3 sequences, less than 20% occurring once; the ten biggest clones make up around 8.1%. Sequenced sample: blood. The receptor set was obtained from a young man with Graves' hyperthyroidism.

The chain links TRBV20-1 to TRBJ2-7; D possibly uses TRBD1 or TRBD2 (6 bases each). The CDR3 runs 14 residues. Per germline, CDR1 DFQATT and CDR2 SNEGSKA (reference sequence). V was cut by 1 base and J by 2 bases, with 12 bases left in between. In DNA, the CDR3 is TGCAGTGCTAGAGCTCGGGGGCGAACCTACGAGCAGTACTTC. Protein: CSARARGRTYEQYF.

This clonotype was seen a few times. V gene TRBV7-6 combines with J gene TRBJ2-5; unclear D gene. Germline lookup yields CDR1 SGHVS and CDR2 FNYEAQ. This CDR3 region has 13 residues. Deletions cut 5 bases from V and 5 bases from J, with 12 bases between. CDR3 amino acids: CASSRTRHETQYF. The DNA of the CDR3 is TGTGCCAGCAGCCGCACTCGACACGAGACCCAGTACTTC.

The chain recombines TRBV7-9 with TRBJ2-7; 8 nucleotides align to TRBD1. The V gene's germline CDR1 is SEHNR and CDR2 FQNEAQ (reference sequence). This CDR3 comprises 15 residues. Trimming at V came to 5 bases and at J to 4 bases, leaving 10 bases not matched to a gene. In nucleotides, the CDR3 is TGTGCCAGCAGCCCCTCGACTGGACAGGGATACGAGCAGTACTTC. Translation gives CASSPSTGQGYEQYF.

In its sample, this clonotype was seen a few times. V is TRBV7-3 and J is TRBJ2-3; D is uncertain. The CDR3 is 14 residues long. Germline CDR1 reads SGHTA; CDR2 reads FQGTGA. Trimming shortened V by 2 bases and J by 4 bases, and 10 bases separated the two germline ends. The CDR3 reads CASSLLLGSDTQYF. CDR3 nucleotide sequence: TGTGCCAGCAGCTTACTCTTAGGGTCAGATACGCAGTATTTT.

This clonotype was seen a handful of times. The DNA of the CDR3 is TGCGCCAGCAGCTTAGACTCCGAGGGGCAGTTCTTC. Residues: CASSLDSEGQFF. This chain joins TRBV5-1 and TRBJ2-1; TRBD2 is a possible D gene (5 bases). Germline loops: CDR1 SGHRS, CDR2 YFSETQ. This CDR3 region has 12 residues. V shed 2 bases and J shed 12 bases, with 12 bases lying between them.

Note on this clonotype: A much larger clone differs by one base, so this may be a read error. The V call is TRBV7-3, the J call TRBJ2-3, with D perhaps given as TRBD1 or TRBD2 (5 bases each). The V gene's germline CDR1 is SGHTA and CDR2 FQGTGA. Trimming left V 5 bases short and J 7 bases short, with 16 bases between. This CDR3 region has 14 residues. The CDR3 region is CASSPFGTENTQYF. In DNA, the CDR3 is TGTGCCAGCAGCCCCTTTGGGACCGAAAATACGCAGTATTTT.

This clonotype came up many times. The CDR3 bases are TGTGCCAGCAGTTTATACCAGGGTGCTATAAGGGAGCAGTACTTC. It specifies CASSLYQGAIREQYF. This sequence joins TRBV28 and TRBJ2-7; possibly TRBD1 for D (5 bases). The CDR3 length is 15 residues. The V end lost 1 base, the J end lost 7 bases, and 17 bases lay between the germline ends. From germline, CDR1 is MDHEN and CDR2 SYDVKM.